This entry is about one T cell receptor beta chain. These data originate in a study of T-cell reconstitution after alpha-beta-depleted transplantation in children. TCRbeta library construction was performed incorporating unique molecular identifiers. MiXCR, run by TCRdb on the PCR reads, gives a single entry per CDR3 protein. The profile covers hundreds of thousands of distinct CDR3 sequences, with approximately 12% appearing a single time and around 2.2% taken by the ten largest. The sequenced sample was PBMCs, mostly from graft donor cells, obtained 360 days after TCRalphabeta/CD19-depleted stem cell transplant. The sequence came from a male patient aged 10 to 17 who had a stem cell transplant for acute myeloid leukemia, so the T cells may come from the graft donor.

The CDR3 spells CASTQPFTIQYF. Here the CDR3 DNA reads TGTGCCAGCACCCAACCCTTTACGATCCAGTACTTC. V usage is TRBV2 and J usage is TRBJ2-5, with D uncertain. The germline V gene encodes CDR1 SNHLY and CDR2 FYNNEI. Trimming took off 7 bases at V and 10 bases at J, with 16 bases between the two ends. The CDR3 consists of 12 residues.